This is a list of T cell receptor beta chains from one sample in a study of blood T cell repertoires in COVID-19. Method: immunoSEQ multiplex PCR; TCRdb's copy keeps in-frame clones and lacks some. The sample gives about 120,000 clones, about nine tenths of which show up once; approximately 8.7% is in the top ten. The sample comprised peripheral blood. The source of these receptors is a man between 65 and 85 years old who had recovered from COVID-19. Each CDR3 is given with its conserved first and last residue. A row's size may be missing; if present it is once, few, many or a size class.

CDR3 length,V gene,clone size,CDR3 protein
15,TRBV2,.,CASKRDRANTGELFF
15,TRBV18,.,CASSILQGSNQPQHF
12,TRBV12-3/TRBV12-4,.,CASRAPGSPLHF
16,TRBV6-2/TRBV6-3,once,CASSYGGVGAVRTQYF
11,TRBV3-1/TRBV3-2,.,CASSQVNEQYF
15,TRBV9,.,CASSGSGGPSETQYF
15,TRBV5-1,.,CASSRTTGDNSPLHF
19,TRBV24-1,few,CATSDRGASGGSIYNEQFF
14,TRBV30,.,CAWSKLRLQYGYTF
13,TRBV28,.,CASTSRGVYGYTF
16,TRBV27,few,CASRTPGSTYTDTQYF
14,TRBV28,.,CASSSRGTNYGYTF
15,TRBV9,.,CASSVAQGRRYGYTF
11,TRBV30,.,CALSQNYGYTF
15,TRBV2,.,CASRRLLGTNEKLFF
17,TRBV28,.,CASSFSGRGRNQETQYF
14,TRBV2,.,CASSYRGWGDGYTF
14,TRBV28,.,CASSPGQGADTQYF
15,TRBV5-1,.,CASSLGDRGGETQYF
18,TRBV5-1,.,CASSLGLAGGPGSETQYF
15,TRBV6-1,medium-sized,CASSEGLAGGYEQYF
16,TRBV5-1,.,CASSLTYSSSYNEQFF
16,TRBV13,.,CASSLTGTSGSYEQYF
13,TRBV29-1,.,CSVAFLGGETQYF
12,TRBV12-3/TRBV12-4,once,CASSPGADTQYF
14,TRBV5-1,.,CASSLGTAKETQYF
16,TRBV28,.,CASSVLFSGSSYEQYF
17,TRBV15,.,CATSRDSSGKGTDTQYF
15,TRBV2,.,CASSEARPGEETQYF
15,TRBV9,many,CASSYGTGDNSPLHF
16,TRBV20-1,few,CSASKASGGGTGELFF
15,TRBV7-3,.,CASSLGQGLGETQYF
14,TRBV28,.,CASSSPGHFYEQYF
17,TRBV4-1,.,CASSPSPGTGGNYGYTF
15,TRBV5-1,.,CASSPRQAGANVLTF
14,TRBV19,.,CASSGGDLHNEQFF
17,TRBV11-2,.,CASSSSRGTSPNNEQFF
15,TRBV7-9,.,CASSPPSGGPFEQYF
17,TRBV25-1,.,CASSEWSRTQNTGELFF
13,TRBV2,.,CASNPPAGPEAFF
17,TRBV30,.,CAWSVRALGGGTDTQYF
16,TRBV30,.,CAWREGTLLNTGELFF
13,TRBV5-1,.,CASSGDVTRGYTF
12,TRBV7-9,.,CASSLVREKQYF
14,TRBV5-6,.,CASSLQHYYNEQFF
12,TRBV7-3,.,CASSWVYYDQYF
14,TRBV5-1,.,CASSPGQLFNEQYF
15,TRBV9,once,CASSFRDSGANVLTF
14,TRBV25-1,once,CASSASREGYGYTF
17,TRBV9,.,CASSVGTDTLFQETQYF
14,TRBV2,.,CASRGDSLNYGYTF
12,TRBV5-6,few,CASSLSGYGYTF
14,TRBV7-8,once,CASSFQGAGYGYTF
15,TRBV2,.,CASSARGEGGTEAFF